A selection of T cell receptor beta chains follows, all from one sample in a study of T-cell memory formation after mild COVID-19. TCRdb reanalysed the 5' RACE reads using MiXCR and keeps one entry per CDR3 protein. The table records approximately 150,000 distinct CDR3 sequences, about 14% of them present only once. Material for sequencing was PBMCs or a T cell subset sorted from them (not recorded which). The receptor source for this set is an adult woman who had mild COVID-19 (a few samples of this study predate the infection). Cell type and time point are not known. The CDR3 runs from the conserved cysteine through the conserved F or W. Fields, in order: clone size, V gene, D gene, J gene, CDR3 DNA, CDR3 protein. The D gene is left open where the match is weak. Clone size is shown for a subset of rows, as once, few, many or a class of expanded clone.

few	TRBV7-9	TRBD1	TRBJ2-4	TGTGCCAGCAGTTCCGGGACAGGGGGCTCGGTCAACATTCAGTACTTC	CASSSGTGGSVNIQYF
few	TRBV7-2	NA	TRBJ2-1	TGTGCCAGCAGCAATGTGGGATACTACAATGAGCAGTTCTTC	CASSNVGYYNEQFF
NA	TRBV27	NA	TRBJ2-1	TGTGCCAGCACCTCTTGGACGGGAAGGTCCTACAATGAGCAGTTCTTC	CASTSWTGRSYNEQFF
NA	TRBV4-2	NA	TRBJ2-3	TGTGCCAGCAGCCAATGGGCGGGGGCCAGCACAGATACGCAGTATTTT	CASSQWAGASTDTQYF
NA	TRBV7-6	NA	TRBJ2-1	TGTGCCAGCAGCCCCCGTGTTGGCGGTTCCTACAATGAGCAGTTCTTC	CASSPRVGGSYNEQFF
NA	TRBV4-3	NA	TRBJ2-7	TGCGCCAGCAGCCAAGAACGGATAGCGGCTGGTTCCTACGAGCAGTACTTC	CASSQERIAAGSYEQYF
many	TRBV12-3/TRBV12-4	NA	TRBJ2-1	TGTGCCAGCAGCCCTAAGGGGGAGCAGTTCTTC	CASSPKGEQFF
few	TRBV7-6	NA	TRBJ2-6	TGTGCCAGCAGCGGGGGGGACAGTCTCTCTGGGGCCAACGTCCTGACTTTC	CASSGGDSLSGANVLTF
few	TRBV12-3/TRBV12-4	NA	TRBJ1-1	TGTGCCAGCAGTTTAGTCCTGGGGGCTCGGGCTTTCTTT	CASSLVLGARAFF
NA	TRBV4-1	NA	TRBJ1-1	TGCGCCAGCAGCTATAGGGGACAATTGAACACTGAAGCTTTCTTT	CASSYRGQLNTEAFF
NA	TRBV12-3/TRBV12-4	NA	TRBJ2-3	TGTGCCAGCAGATTAGTCGGGAGCACAGATACGCAGTATTTT	CASRLVGSTDTQYF
NA	TRBV4-2	TRBD1	TRBJ1-6	TGTGCCAGCAGCCAGCCACCGGGACAGGGGATTTCACCCCTCCACTTT	CASSQPPGQGISPLHF
once	TRBV11-2	NA	TRBJ2-7	TGTGCCAGCAGCCAGCAGGCGGATGGCGAGCAGTACTTC	CASSQQADGEQYF
many	TRBV11-2	NA	TRBJ2-3	TGTGCCAGCAGCTCTAATCGGGCGTCCACAGATACGCAGTATTTT	CASSSNRASTDTQYF
NA	TRBV3-1	NA	TRBJ1-1	TGTGCCAGCAGCCAAGATCTGGGGGAAGCTTTCTTT	CASSQDLGEAFF
few	TRBV29-1	NA	TRBJ2-7	TGCAGCGTCGGGGACGGCTACTCCTACGAGCAGTACTTC	CSVGDGYSYEQYF
NA	TRBV12-3/TRBV12-4	TRBD2	TRBJ2-7	TGTGCCAGCACTCTGGGGGGGAGCTCCTACGAGCAGTACTTC	CASTLGGSSYEQYF
NA	TRBV3-1	NA	TRBJ2-7	TGTGCCAGCAGCCACGGGTTAAGCTCCTACGAGCAGTACTTC	CASSHGLSSYEQYF
few	TRBV4-3	TRBD2	TRBJ2-5	TGCGCCAGCAGCCAAGGAGTGGCGGGAGGGCCGAGGCAAGAGACCCAGTACTTC	CASSQGVAGGPRQETQYF
NA	TRBV19	TRBD2	TRBJ2-7	TGTGCCAGTAGCACCGCTAGCGGGAGCTACTACGAGCAGTACTTC	CASSTASGSYYEQYF
NA	TRBV5-1	TRBD1	TRBJ2-7	TGCGCCAGCAGCACGGACAGGGCCTACGAGCAGTACTTC	CASSTDRAYEQYF
few	TRBV20-1	NA	TRBJ2-3	TGCAGTGCCGGAGGGGGAAGCACAGATACGCAGTATTTT	CSAGGGSTDTQYF
few	TRBV7-6	TRBD2	TRBJ2-5	TGTGCCAGCAGCGGACTCCGGGGGGGCCAAGAGACCCAGTACTTC	CASSGLRGGQETQYF
few	TRBV7-9	NA	TRBJ1-4	TGTGCCAGCAGCTTCCCTGGGGGGCAAAAACTGTTTTTT	CASSFPGGQKLFF
NA	TRBV5-1	NA	TRBJ1-1	TGCGCCAGCAGCTTGGCTATGGCACAGACTGAAGCTTTCTTT	CASSLAMAQTEAFF
NA	TRBV6-6	NA	TRBJ1-3	TGTGCCAGCAGTCCCTCGGGGGGGACTGGAAACACCATATATTTT	CASSPSGGTGNTIYF
NA	TRBV2	TRBD2	TRBJ2-1	TGTGCCAGCAGTGAAGAGAAACTAGCGTATTTCTATGAGCAGTTCTTC	CASSEEKLAYFYEQFF
many	TRBV12-3/TRBV12-4	NA	TRBJ2-3	TGTGCCAGCACCCTCAGAATGACAGATACGCAGTATTTT	CASTLRMTDTQYF